This is a list of T cell receptor beta chains from one sample in a study of cytomegalovirus exposure and HLA in healthy donors. Clones were sequenced by immunoSEQ multiplex PCR, and TCRdb holds only the in-frame ones, with some missing. The data show around 49,000 clones, approximately 93% seen once. Specimen: PBMCs. These receptors came from a woman younger than 30 in good health and CMV-seropositive. Each CDR3 is given with its conserved first and last residue.

V gene	J gene	CDR3 protein
TRBV18	TRBJ2-5	CASSPGGEETQYF
TRBV19	TRBJ2-2	CASSIDFTTGSNTGELFF
TRBV9	TRBJ1-3	CASSVAGAATGNTIYF
TRBV18	TRBJ2-7	CASSPRTSGRITYEQYF
TRBV27	TRBJ2-7	CASKAGAGAYEQYF
TRBV28	TRBJ2-1	CASILNTGTNNEQFF
TRBV28	TRBJ1-2	CASSFGRGQGTYGYTF
TRBV14	TRBJ2-7	CASSQDPLAGRYEQYF
TRBV2	TRBJ2-3	CASTYGQGADTQYF
TRBV5-1	TRBJ2-2	CASSFGPRDTGELFF
TRBV16	TRBJ2-6	CASSQLTGGTGANVLTF
TRBV5-1	TRBJ1-1	CASSPSGKRMNTEAFF
TRBV11-2	TRBJ2-7	CASSLSGGLYEQYF
TRBV30	TRBJ2-7	CAWSVRSSGTSYEQYF
TRBV4-3	TRBJ2-1	CASSQDQGQGNEQFF
TRBV11-3	TRBJ2-2	CASSLVTPGRGTGELFF
TRBV5-1	TRBJ2-5	CASSLRGIWKETQYF
TRBV5-1	TRBJ2-7	CASSLIGGSYEQYF
TRBV6-6	TRBJ2-7	CASSYPGLDSYEQYF
TRBV27	TRBJ2-2	CASSLSGAAYTGELFF
TRBV10-3	TRBJ2-1	CAITGTKGNEQFF
TRBV7-9	TRBJ2-2	CASSSLAGYTGELFF
TRBV28	TRBJ1-4	CASTQGGANEKLFF
TRBV27	TRBJ2-1	CASSRGTSGSPYNEQFF
TRBV11-3	TRBJ2-1	CASSLDLLAGGPAYNEQFF
TRBV5-6	TRBJ2-1	CASSLAGFGNEQFF
TRBV6-1	TRBJ2-7	CASSKGMTGGYEQYF
TRBV5-1	TRBJ1-1	CASSLGGAMNTEAFF
TRBV28	TRBJ2-1	CASRPPRGRFDEQFF